The table lists the clone carrying this T cell receptor (beta chain) with a count of one. This specimen comes from a study of blood T cell repertoires in COVID-19. Study-wide context: Whether acute or convalescent, the COVID-19 samples came from the United States, Italy and Spain. The analysed material was cDNA or gDNA that came from T cells, B-cell-depleted T cells, or PBMCs.

Participants came from 20 to 25 US areas, aged about 18 to 89 years. This CDR3 is built from 15 residues. J gave up 6 bases and V 3 bases, and 5 bases lay outside the gene matches. CDR1 is KGHSH and CDR2 is LQKENI in the germline V gene. The authors' processing: By means of reference gene primer amplification, nucleated cell counts were estimated. Only in-frame clones appear in the TCRdb table, and some are missing; sequencing was by immunoSEQ multiplex PCR. From that table come the V and J calls and clone size; the DNA was used to work out D and trimming. The data contain approximately 250,000 clones, 90% of them singletons.

The material sequenced was PBMCs or T cells enriched from blood (not recorded which). V is TRBV18 and J is TRBJ2-1, with 10 bases matching TRBD1. The receptor's source is a woman aged 25-40 years with acute COVID-19. The CDR3 protein is CASSPGTGEFNEQFF. CDR3 DNA: TGTGCCAGCTCACCCGGGACAGGGGAATTCAATGAGCAGTTCTTC.